The 14 T cell receptor beta chains presented below share a single source sample, sequenced in a study of technical replicates of blood from several donors. Assay: immunoSEQ multiplex PCR; the TCRdb copy retains only in-frame clones and omits some. The table shows about 66,000 clones, with 85% to 90% occurring only once. Sequences were obtained from PBMCs. These TCRs come from a human donor in good health. Some clones in this sample may be carry-over from other donors' samples.

The gene calls are TRBV4-3 and TRBJ1-3; D perhaps matches TRBD1 (6 bases). Per germline, CDR1 LGHNA and CDR2 YSLEER. The CDR3 extends over 17 amino acids. V was shortened by 0 bases and J by 6 bases, with 18 bases between the two germline ends. CDR3 in amino acids: CASSQDIYQGTLNTIYF. The CDR3 DNA reads TGCGCCAGCAGCCAAGATATTTACCAGGGGACGCTAAACACCATATATTTT.

V gene TRBV7-9 combines with J gene TRBJ2-5; 11 bases agree with TRBD2. Per germline, CDR1 SEHNR and CDR2 FQNEAQ (reference sequence). This CDR3 comprises 16 residues. V trimming: 5 bases; J trimming: 2 bases; junction bases outside the gene matches: 7. CDR3 DNA sequence: TGTGCCAGCAGCCGTACTAGCGGGGGCCTTCAAGAGACCCAGTACTTC. Translation: CASSRTSGGLQETQYF.

The genes are TRBV5-5 and TRBJ2-7; the D is unclear. Germline V CDR1 and CDR2: SGHKS, YYEKEE (reference sequence). The CDR3 loop spans 12 amino acids. V was shortened by 2 bases and J by 3 bases, with 6 bases between the two germline ends. CDR3 amino acids: CASSFVSYEQYF. The CDR3 DNA reads TGTGCCAGCAGCTTCGTCAGCTACGAGCAGTACTTC.

This chain connects TRBV15 to TRBJ2-1, with a possible D match to TRBD2 (5 bases). Germline loops: CDR1 LNHNV, CDR2 YYDKDF (reference sequence). CDR3 length: 12 residues. V was shortened by 6 bases and J by 7 bases, with 10 bases between the two germline ends. The CDR3, as DNA: TGTGCCACCAGAGGGAGCGTAAATGAGCAGTTCTTC. This gives the protein CATRGSVNEQFF.

This chain connects TRBV5-1 to TRBJ1-2; no definite D call. Germline lookup yields CDR1 SGHRS and CDR2 YFSETQ. V was cut by 0 bases and J by 3 bases, with 12 bases left in between. This CDR3 contains 15 residues. CDR3: CASSLANPSDYGYTF. The CDR3 DNA sequence: TGCGCCAGCAGCTTGGCAAATCCTAGTGACTATGGCTACACCTTC. The full variable domain, rest sourced from reference TRBV5-1 and TRBJ1-2, is KAGVTQTPRYLIKTRGQQVTLSCSPISGHRSVSWYQQTPGQGLQFLFEYFSETQRNKGNFPGRFSGRQFSNSRSEMNVSTLELGDSALYLCASSLANPSDYGYTFGSGTRLTVV.

In its sample, this clone was seen a few times. Written as DNA, the CDR3 is TGTGCCAGCAGCAGGGAGGGCAATCAGCCCCAGCATTTT. Amino acid sequence: CASSREGNQPQHF. The V call is TRBV4-2, the J call TRBJ1-5; D not resolved. The V gene's germline CDR1 is LGHNA and CDR2 YNFKEQ. V gave up 5 bases and J gave up 2 bases, with 7 bases separating them. The CDR3 consists of 13 residues.

The rearrangement links TRBV27 to TRBJ2-1, with D perhaps matching TRBD1 (5 bases). Trimming pared 6 bases from V and 0 bases from J, leaving 12 bases between. The germline V gene has CDR1 MNHEY and CDR2 SMNVEV (reference sequence). The length of the CDR3 is 15 residues. Here the CDR3 DNA reads TGTGCCAGCAGCCAAACAGGACCCTCCTACAATGAGCAGTTCTTC. Translating gives CASSQTGPSYNEQFF.

This chain links TRBV5-4 with TRBJ1-2; D is ambiguous. Trimming pared 4 bases from V and 4 bases from J, leaving 14 bases between. This CDR3 is 14 amino acids long. Per germline, CDR1 SGHNT and CDR2 YYREEE (reference sequence). The CDR3 spells CASSITQSSYGYTF. The CDR3 nucleotides read TGTGCCAGCAGCATAACCCAGTCCAGCTATGGCTACACCTTC. Together with reference TRBV5-4 and TRBJ1-2, the CDR3 gives the full variable domain: ETGVTQSPTHLIKTRGQQVTLRCSSQSGHNTVSWYQQALGQGPQFIFQYYREEENGRGNFPPRFSGLQFPNYSSELNVNALELDDSALYLCASSITQSSYGYTFGSGTRLTVV.

The chain combines TRBV7-6 with TRBJ1-6; possible D gene TRBD1, 6 bases. This CDR3 is built from 18 residues. Trimming removed 4 bases from V and 10 bases from J, with 26 bases in between. Germline-derived CDR1 and CDR2 are SGHVS and FNYEAQ. In nucleotides, the CDR3 is TGTGCCAGCAGCTCGAGCCCACAGGGCGGTGGTGTCGGATCACCCCTCCACTTT. Protein: CASSSSPQGGGVGSPLHF. The full variable domain, completed using reference TRBV7-6 and TRBJ1-6, is GAGVSQSPRYKVTKRGQDVALRCDPISGHVSLYWYRQALGQGPEFLTYFNYEAQQDKSGLPNDRFSAERPEGSISTLTIQRTEQRDSAMYRCASSSSPQGGGVGSPLHFGNGTRLTVT.

The gene calls are TRBV5-6 and TRBJ1-2; TRBD1 matches at 12 bases. This CDR3 region has 15 residues. V trimming: 3 bases; J trimming: 5 bases; junction bases outside the gene matches: 5. The germline CDR1 and CDR2 sequences are SGHDT and YYEEEE. CDR3 bases: TGTGCCAGCAGCTCCGGGACAGGGGGCGCGTATGGCTACACCTTC. It is translated as CASSSGTGGAYGYTF.

This chain links TRBV28 with TRBJ2-7; perhaps TRBD2 as D (7 bases). V lost 7 bases, J lost 6 bases, and 22 bases lay in between. Germline CDR1 and CDR2: MDHEN and SYDVKM. The CDR3 covers 15 residues. CDR3 DNA sequence: TGTGCCAGCAACCCTCCAGGGAGGGGGTCCCTCGAGCAGTACTTC. Translating it yields CASNPPGRGSLEQYF.

This rearrangement joins TRBV6-1 to TRBJ2-7; 12 nucleotides line up with TRBD1. Germline CDR1 and CDR2: MNHNS and SASEGT. The CDR3 consists of 13 residues. Germline trimming cut 9 bases from V and 7 bases from J; bases unmatched to any gene: 7. CDR3 sequence reads: CASGTGGGGEQYF. The CDR3 DNA reads TGTGCCAGTGGGACAGGGGGCGGAGGAGAGCAGTACTTC.

The rearrangement joins TRBV9 to TRBJ2-5; perhaps TRBD2 as D (5 bases). V gave up 0 bases and J gave up 0 bases, with 15 bases separating them. CDR1 SGDLS and CDR2 YYNGEE come from the germline V gene. This CDR3 is built from 17 residues. As DNA, the CDR3 is TGTGCCAGCAGCGTAGGTTCGGCGGGCGCGTACCAAGAGACCCAGTACTTC. This translates into CASSVGSAGAYQETQYF.

The rearrangement links TRBV10-3 to TRBJ1-1; D unclear. Germline loops: CDR1 ENHRY, CDR2 SYGVKD. The CDR3 totals 13 residues. V dropped 2 bases and J dropped 1 base, with 5 bases sitting between them. The CDR3 DNA sequence: TGTGCCATCAGTGAGGGGCAGAACACTGAAGCTTTCTTT. It specifies CAISEGQNTEAFF.